Given below is one TCR beta chain in context. Method: immunoSEQ multiplex PCR; TCRdb's copy keeps in-frame clones and lacks some. The repertoire holds 250,000 to 300,000 clones, around 87% seen once, with 0.37% in the top ten. Germline assignment: CDR1 MNHEY and CDR2 SVGAGI. The junction had 8 bases not matched to a gene; V was cut back by 5 bases and J by 2 bases. This CDR3 is built from 15 residues. The data were obtained in a study of cytomegalovirus exposure and HLA in healthy donors. The chain combines TRBV6-5 with TRBJ1-1, with 7 nucleotides matching TRBD1. The sequenced sample was PBMCs. This TCR came from a young woman in good health and CMV-seronegative. The CDR3: CASSTSGTANTEAFF. CDR3 nucleotides: TGTGCCAGCAGTACCTCCGGGACAGCCAACACTGAAGCTTTCTTT.